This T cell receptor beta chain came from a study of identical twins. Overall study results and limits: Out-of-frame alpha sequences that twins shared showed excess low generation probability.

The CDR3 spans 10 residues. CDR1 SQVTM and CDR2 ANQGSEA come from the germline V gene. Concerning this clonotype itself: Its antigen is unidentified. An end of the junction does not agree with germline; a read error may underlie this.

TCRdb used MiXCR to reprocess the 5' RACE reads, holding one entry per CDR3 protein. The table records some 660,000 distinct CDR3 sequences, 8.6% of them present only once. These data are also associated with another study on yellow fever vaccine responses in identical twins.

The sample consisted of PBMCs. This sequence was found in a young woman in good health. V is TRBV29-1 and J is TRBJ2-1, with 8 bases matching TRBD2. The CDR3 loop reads CSVDPGLEVF. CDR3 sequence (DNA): TGCAGCGTGGACCCGGGACTAGAGGTTTTC.